What follows describes a single T cell receptor (beta chain). The antigen is undetermined. This specimen comes from a study of cytomegalovirus exposure and HLA in healthy donors. PCR amplification relied on 60 Vbeta primers (plus 13 Jbeta primers). Generated by immunoSEQ multiplex PCR, the TCRdb table keeps only in-frame clones and is missing some. The sample lists over 75,000 clones; around 84% were seen once. Study conclusions and caveats: In vitro checks showed that a few CMV-associated chains really do target CMV antigens. V- and J-gene trimming of TCR beta was linked (in a later analysis) to a missense DCLRE1C variant.

The sequencing input was PBMCs. This receptor was taken from a woman in her 50s in good health and CMV-seronegative.

Here the CDR3 reads CASSIRTGGHYGYTF. CDR3 nucleotide sequence: TGTGCCAGTAGTATTCGGACAGGGGGTCACTATGGCTACACCTTC. The chain recombines TRBV19 with TRBJ1-2; 10 bases are shared with TRBD1. Unmatched junction bases numbered 4, after V lost 3 bases and J lost 3 bases. The CDR3 extends over 15 amino acids. Per germline, CDR1 LNHDA and CDR2 SQIVND (reference sequence).